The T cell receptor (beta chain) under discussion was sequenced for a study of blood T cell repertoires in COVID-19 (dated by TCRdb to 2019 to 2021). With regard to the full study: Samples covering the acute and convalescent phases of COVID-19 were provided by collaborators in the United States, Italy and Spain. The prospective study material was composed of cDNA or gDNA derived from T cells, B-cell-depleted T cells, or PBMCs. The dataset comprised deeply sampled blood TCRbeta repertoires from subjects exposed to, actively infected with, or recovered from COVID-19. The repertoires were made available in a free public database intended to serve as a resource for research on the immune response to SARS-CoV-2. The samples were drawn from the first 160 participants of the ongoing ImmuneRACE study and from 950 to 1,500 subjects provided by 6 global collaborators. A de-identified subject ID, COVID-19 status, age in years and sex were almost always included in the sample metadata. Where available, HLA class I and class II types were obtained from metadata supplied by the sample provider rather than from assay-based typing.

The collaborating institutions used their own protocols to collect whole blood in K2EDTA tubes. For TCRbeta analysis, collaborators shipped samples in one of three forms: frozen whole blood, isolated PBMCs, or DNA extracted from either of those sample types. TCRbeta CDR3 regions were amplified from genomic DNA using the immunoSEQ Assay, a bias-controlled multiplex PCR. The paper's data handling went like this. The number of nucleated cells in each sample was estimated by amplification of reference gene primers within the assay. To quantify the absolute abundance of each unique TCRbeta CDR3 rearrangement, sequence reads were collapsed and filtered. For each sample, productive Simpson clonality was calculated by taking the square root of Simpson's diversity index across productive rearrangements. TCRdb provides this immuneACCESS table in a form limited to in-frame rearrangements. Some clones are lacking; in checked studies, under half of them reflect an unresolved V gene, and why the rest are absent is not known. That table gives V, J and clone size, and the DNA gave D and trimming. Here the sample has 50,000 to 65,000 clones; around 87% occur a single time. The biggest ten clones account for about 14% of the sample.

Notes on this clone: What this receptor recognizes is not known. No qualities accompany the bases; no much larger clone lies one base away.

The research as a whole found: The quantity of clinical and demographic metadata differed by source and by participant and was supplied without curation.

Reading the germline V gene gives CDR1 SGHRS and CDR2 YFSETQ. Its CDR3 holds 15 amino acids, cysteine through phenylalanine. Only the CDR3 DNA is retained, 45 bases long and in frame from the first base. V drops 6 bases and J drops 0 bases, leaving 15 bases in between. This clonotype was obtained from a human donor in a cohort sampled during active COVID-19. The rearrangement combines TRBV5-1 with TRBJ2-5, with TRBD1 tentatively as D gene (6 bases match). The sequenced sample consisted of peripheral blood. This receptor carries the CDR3 CASMPGQHYQETQYF. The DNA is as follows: TGCGCCAGCATGCCGGGACAACACTACCAAGAGACCCAGTACTTC.